Listed here are 16 T cell receptor beta chains from one sample, sequenced in a study of blood T cells in healthy people across ages. With a J-beta primer mix and a sample-barcoded 5' primer, a second PCR ran roughly 6 to 11 cycles. A single record per CDR3 protein comes from TCRdb applying MiXCR to the 5' RACE reads. The data hold some 670,000 distinct CDR3 sequences, with over 40% observed a single time. Sequencing was done on a sample of blood. The source of these receptors is a woman of 80 years or more in good health.

The table lists this clonotype with a count of one. This chain connects TRBV9 to TRBJ2-2, with no clear D. CDR3 length equals 12 residues. Trimming cost V 6 bases and J 6 bases, with 9 bases left between them. Germline CDR1 and CDR2: SGDLS and YYNGEE. The DNA of the CDR3 is TGTGCCAGCACCCGAGTTGCCGGGGAGCTGTTTTTT. Translation gives CASTRVAGELFF.

A note on this clonotype: This may stem from a read error, because a much larger clone lies one nucleotide away. The V gene is TRBV2, the J gene TRBJ2-5; TRBD2 aligns across 9 bases. In germline, CDR1 is SNHLY, CDR2 FYNNEI. The CDR3 sequence is 14 residues long. V was pared by 7 bases and J by 11 bases, with 14 bases of the junction left unmatched. The CDR3 sequence is CASTGSGGWNEQYF. CDR3 nucleotide sequence: TGTGCCAGCACGGGTAGCGGGGGATGGAATGAGCAGTACTTC.

This clonotype was recorded at least ten times. The chain carries TRBV7-2 and TRBJ2-7, with TRBD1 as a possible D gene (5 bases). Per the germline V gene, CDR1 is SGHTA and CDR2 is FQGNSA. CDR3 length: 13 amino acids. Trimming removed 6 bases from V and 7 bases from J, with 16 bases in between. The CDR3 DNA reads as TGTGCCAGCAGTCAACAGGATGCCGGGGAGCAGTACTTC. This translates into CASSQQDAGEQYF.

This clonotype was recorded a few times. This chain joins TRBV5-1 and TRBJ1-1; no firm D call. V lost 2 bases to trimming and J lost 1 base, with 9 bases between them. The CDR3 is 14 amino acids. Germline CDR1 SGHRS, CDR2 YFSETQ. As DNA, the CDR3 is TGCGCCAGCAGCTTAGAGGGCCGGAACACTGAAGCTTTCTTT. This codes for CASSLEGRNTEAFF.

The gene calls are TRBV9 and TRBJ2-2; D is possibly TRBD1 or TRBD2 (6 bases each). The CDR3 sequence is 15 residues long. Germline CDR1 is SGDLS and CDR2 is YYNGEE. Trimming shortened V by 2 bases and J by 6 bases, and 14 bases separated the two germline ends. The CDR3 protein is CASSVNKGEAGELFF. The CDR3 nucleotides are TGTGCCAGCAGCGTTAACAAGGGGGAGGCCGGGGAGCTGTTTTTT.

There are many counts of this clonotype. The chain recombines TRBV6-6 with TRBJ2-7; tentatively, D is TRBD1 (6 bases). V lost 5 bases and J lost 0, with 17 bases in between. Germline V gives CDR1 MNHNY, CDR2 SVGAGI (reference sequence). The CDR3 loop spans 16 amino acids. In DNA, the CDR3 is TGTGCCAGCAGTCCCATTGGGGGACAAAACTCCTACGAGCAGTACTTC. This sequence encodes CASSPIGGQNSYEQYF.

This clonotype was detected a few times. The gene calls are TRBV20-1 and TRBJ1-6; 9 bases agree with TRBD1. CDR1 DFQATT and CDR2 SNEGSKA come from the germline V gene (reference sequence). The CDR3 is 19 amino acids. V dropped 5 bases and J dropped 0; count of bases not matched to a gene: 14. The CDR3 DNA follows: TGCAGTGCTTCACCACCGGGACAGGGAGACTACTCCTATAATTCACCCCTCCACTTT. Amino acid sequence: CSASPPGQGDYSYNSPLHF.

This clonotype was seen repeatedly, ten times or more. V and J are TRBV6-5 and TRBJ1-2; possible D gene TRBD1, 6 bases. CDR3 size: 12 residues. The germline gives CDR1 MNHEY, CDR2 SVGAGI. V lost 6 bases, J lost 6 bases, and 11 bases lay in between. The CDR3 protein is CASSSNRDGYTF. The CDR3 nucleotides are TGTGCCAGCAGCTCCAACAGGGATGGCTACACCTTC.

This chain joins TRBV19 and TRBJ2-2; D perhaps matches TRBD2 (5 bases). Trimming shortened V by 6 bases and J by 4 bases, and 12 bases separated the two germline ends. Looked up from germline, CDR1 is LNHDA and CDR2 is SQIVND (reference sequence). The CDR3 loop spans 14 amino acids. In nucleotides, the CDR3 is TGTGCCAGTAGGTCGACGGGGTCCACCGGGGAGCTGTTTTTT. Encoded protein: CASRSTGSTGELFF.

This clonotype was counted many times. V and J are TRBV7-8 and TRBJ2-3; D is uncertain. The CDR3 has 15 amino acids. Germline V gene data show CDR1 as SGHVS and CDR2 as FQNEAQ. The germline V and J ends were trimmed by 4 bases and 1 base, with 12 bases remaining between them. CDR3 nucleotides: TGTGCCAGCAGCTCCGAGGTCCAGGGCACAGATACGCAGTATTTT. Its protein product is CASSSEVQGTDTQYF.

This clonotype occurred many times. The chain employs TRBV20-1 and TRBJ2-3, with TRBD2 matching 11 bases. Germline CDR1 reads DFQATT; CDR2 reads SNEGSKA (reference sequence). The CDR3 totals 16 residues. V gave up 2 bases and J gave up 5 bases; unmatched junction bases: 9. CDR3 in amino acids: CSARSNSGGAGDTQYF. The CDR3 DNA sequence: TGCAGTGCTAGATCAAATAGCGGGGGGGCAGGAGATACGCAGTATTTT.

Note on this clonotype: The junction and the germline gene differ at one end; a read error may be behind it. V usage is TRBV3-1 and J usage is TRBJ2-7, with D unresolved. This CDR3 is 16 amino acids long. CDR1 and CDR2 from the germline V gene are LGHDT and YNNKEL (reference sequence). The CDR3: CASSQSRPTSKPTQNF. Written as DNA, the CDR3 is TGTGCCAGCAGCCAATCCCGACCCACAAGCAAGCCGACCCAGAACTTC.

This clonotype was counted ten times or more. The chain couples TRBV9 to TRBJ2-7; D uncertain. Trimming left V 4 bases short and J 3 bases short, with 5 bases between. CDR1 and CDR2 (germline): SGDLS, YYNGEE. The CDR3 has 11 amino acids. The CDR3 spells CASSPHYEQYF. The CDR3 region has the DNA TGTGCCAGCAGCCCCCACTACGAGCAGTACTTC.

This clonotype was counted a few times. The chain links TRBV18 to TRBJ1-6; D is ambiguous. This CDR3 is built from 15 residues. V was pared by 0 bases and J by 4 bases, with 7 bases between. CDR1 and CDR2 from the germline V gene are KGHSH and LQKENI. CDR3 protein: CASSPPGIYNSPLHF. For the CDR3, the DNA is TGTGCCAGCTCACCACCAGGGATTTATAATTCACCCCTCCACTTT.

The chain employs TRBV11-2 and TRBJ2-2; the D gene is possibly TRBD1 (6 bases). V lost 6 bases to trimming and J lost 3 bases, with 11 bases between them. In germline, CDR1 is SGHAT, CDR2 FQNNGV. The CDR3 spans 14 residues. This chain's CDR3 is CASRGRGDTGELFF. The CDR3 DNA follows: TGTGCCAGCAGGGGCAGGGGAGACACCGGGGAGCTGTTTTTT.

The chain employs TRBV16 and TRBJ2-3; D remains ambiguous. The ends were cut back, 3 bases at V and 5 bases at J, with 6 bases in the middle. This CDR3 has 12 amino acids. Germline CDR1 is KGHSY and CDR2 is FQNENV. The CDR3 loop is CASSHSGDTQYF. The CDR3 DNA reads as TGTGCCAGCAGCCATTCCGGAGATACGCAGTATTTT.